Described below is a single T cell receptor beta chain sequence and its context. Its cognate antigen is unknown. This specimen comes from a study of spatial heterogeneity in lung cancer. TCRdb re-called the 5' RACE reads with MiXCR, one entry per CDR3 protein. This sample carries approximately 2,600 distinct CDR3 sequences, 6% to 9.5% of them seen once, and the ten largest clones take 8.5% to 10%. CDR1 is KGHSH, CDR2 LQKENI, per germline. The CDR3 runs to 21 residues. J lost 1 base, V lost 1 base, and 20 bases had no gene match. Study-level findings and limits: Intratumoral expanded alpha and beta TCR counts were found to track tumor mutation counts.

Specified time point: sample taken at primary tumor resection. The donors comprised 60 to 80 untreated early-stage non-small cell lung cancer patients. The study sequenced unsorted whole RNA from tumor, nontumor lung or frozen PBMC. The TCR comes from a female donor with early-stage non-small cell lung cancer. Here the sequenced sample was lung tumor tissue, taken at surgery. The genes are TRBV18 and TRBJ1-1, with 8 bases that match TRBD1. The CDR3 bases are TGTGCCAGCTCACCACTTCCCATAACCGGACAGGGAGGAACTTGGAACACTGAAGCTTTCTTT. The encoded protein is CASSPLPITGQGGTWNTEAFF. Variable domain in full (rest from reference TRBV18 and TRBJ1-1): NAGVMQNPRHLVRRRGQEARLRCSPMKGHSHVYWYRQLPEEGLKFMVYLQKENIIDESGMPKERFSAEFPKEGPSILRIQQVVRGDSAAYFCASSPLPITGQGGTWNTEAFFGQGTRLTVV.